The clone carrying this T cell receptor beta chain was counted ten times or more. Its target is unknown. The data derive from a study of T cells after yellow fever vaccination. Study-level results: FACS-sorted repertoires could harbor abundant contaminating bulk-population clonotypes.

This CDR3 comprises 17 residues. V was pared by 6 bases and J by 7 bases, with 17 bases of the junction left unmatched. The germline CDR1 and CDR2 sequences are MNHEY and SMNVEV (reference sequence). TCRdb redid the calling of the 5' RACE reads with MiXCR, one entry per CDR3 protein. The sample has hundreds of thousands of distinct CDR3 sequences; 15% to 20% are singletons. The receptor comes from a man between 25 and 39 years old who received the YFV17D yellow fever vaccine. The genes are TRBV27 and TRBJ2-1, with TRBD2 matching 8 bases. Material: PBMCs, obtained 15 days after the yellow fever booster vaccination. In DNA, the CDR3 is TGTGCCAGCAGCTCTAATATAGGACTAGCTAGGGTGAATGAGCAGTTCTTC. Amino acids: CASSSNIGLARVNEQFF.